The clone carrying this TCR beta chain came up many times. A modified ARM-PCR protocol with three rounds of nested PCR amplified TCRbeta. One entry per CDR3 protein results from TCRdb running MiXCR on the multiplex PCR reads. The sample holds roughly 200,000 distinct CDR3 sequences, 71% seen once. The data were obtained in a study of tumor and adjacent non-tumor tissue in lung cancer. Germline V gene sequence: CDR1 SEHNR, CDR2 FQNEAQ (reference sequence). The J segment lost 1 base and the V segment lost 5 bases, leaving 2 bases of the junction unmatched. This CDR3 is built from 14 residues. The template was RNA from unsorted bulk tissue.

The source is a man aged 55 to 70 with non-small cell lung cancer. V usage is TRBV7-9 and J usage is TRBJ2-5; 9 nucleotides agree with TRBD1. Sequenced input: lung tumor tissue. This CDR3 reads CASSLTGGQETQYF. The CDR3 region has the DNA TGTGCCAGCAGCCTGACAGGGGGCCAAGAGACCCAGTACTTC.